The rows below give T cell receptor beta chains drawn from one sample of a study of T-cell reconstitution after alpha-beta-depleted transplantation in children. TCRdb called the PCR reads again in MiXCR, with one record for every CDR3 protein. The sample includes 600,000 to 700,000 distinct CDR3 sequences, roughly 15% seen only once; the top ten take over 0.95%. The sequenced sample was PBMCs from the stem cell graft donor, obtained from the stem cell graft. The receptors here all came from a human donor who donated a stem cell graft to a child with acute myeloid leukemia. CDR3s include the opening cysteine and the closing phenylalanine or tryptophan. D genes are given only for firm matches. The size of a clone is reported for some rows only, either as once, few or many, or as a class for expanded clones.

D | J | V | size | CDR3 | DNA
- | TRBJ2-5 | TRBV25-1 | many | CASSPRTNQETQYF | TGTGCCAGCAGTCCACGGACGAACCAAGAGACCCAGTACTTC
- | TRBJ2-3 | TRBV7-2 | many | CASSYRGPSTDTQYF | TGTGCCAGCAGCTACCGGGGACCGAGCACAGATACGCAGTATTTT
TRBD1 | TRBJ1-2 | TRBV5-1 | few | CASSPSGQATTF | TGCGCCAGCAGCCCTTCGGGACAGGCAACCACCTTC
- | TRBJ2-1 | TRBV5-6 | few | CASSPRAGSYNEQFF | TGTGCCAGCAGCCCCCGGGCAGGGTCCTACAATGAGCAGTTCTTC
- | TRBJ2-7 | TRBV2 | - | CATGQNYYEQYF | TGTGCCACCGGACAGAACTACTACGAGCAGTACTTC
- | TRBJ1-5 | TRBV30 | - | CPWSVMGAQPQHF | TGTCCCTGGAGTGTAATGGGTGCTCAGCCCCAGCATTTT
TRBD2 | TRBJ2-1 | TRBV5-4 | few | CASSLGTSGGFYEQFF | TGTGCCAGCAGCTTGGGGACTAGCGGGGGTTTCTATGAGCAGTTCTTC
- | TRBJ2-4 | TRBV24-1 | - | CATSDLPGGIQYF | TGTGCCACCAGTGATTTGCCCGGGGGCATTCAGTACTTC
TRBD1 | TRBJ1-1 | TRBV4-3 | many | CASSQGQGYTEAFF | TGCGCCAGCAGCCAAGGACAGGGATACACTGAAGCTTTCTTT
- | TRBJ2-5 | TRBV20-1 | many | CSARALRGLTKTQYF | TGCAGTGCTAGGGCCCTCCGGGGGCTAACAAAGACCCAGTACTTC
- | TRBJ2-2 | TRBV12-5 | - | CASGSTWGEKDTGELFF | TGTGCTAGTGGATCCACCTGGGGGGAGAAAGACACCGGGGAGCTGTTTTTT
- | TRBJ1-3 | TRBV12-3/TRBV12-4 | many | CASSHDWSSGNTIYF | TGTGCCAGCAGCCACGACTGGAGCTCTGGAAACACCATATATTTT
TRBD1 | TRBJ1-2 | TRBV25-1 | few | CASSVLGQRYGYTF | TGTGCCAGCAGTGTACTGGGACAGCGGTATGGCTACACCTTC
TRBD2 | TRBJ2-1 | TRBV7-9 | - | CASSPREGTPYNEQFF | TGTGCCAGCAGCCCCAGGGAGGGGACCCCCTACAATGAGCAGTTCTTC
- | TRBJ2-5 | TRBV29-1 | many | CSVIFLVTQETQYF | TGCAGCGTAATTTTCCTCGTGACACAAGAGACCCAGTACTTC
- | TRBJ1-1 | TRBV7-2 | few | CASRSRSGNTEAFF | TGTGCCAGCAGGTCCCGATCGGGGAACACTGAAGCTTTCTTT
- | TRBJ2-2 | TRBV7-2 | - | CASSLPRLPLFF | TGTGCCAGCAGCTTACCCCGCCTCCCGCTGTTTTTT
- | TRBJ1-2 | TRBV4-1 | few | CASSQEGTSYGYTF | TGCGCCAGCAGCCAAGAAGGGACAAGCTATGGCTACACCTTC
- | TRBJ1-4 | TRBV20-1 | few | CSAGAVTNEKLFF | TGCAGTGCCGGGGCTGTAACTAATGAAAAACTGTTTTTT
TRBD1 | TRBJ1-4 | TRBV7-6 | - | CASSLVAGGGQAAKTLFF | TGTGCCAGCAGCTTAGTTGCAGGGGGGGGACAGGCGGCGAAAACGCTGTTTTTT
- | TRBJ1-2 | TRBV7-2 | many | CASSLNGQSYGYTF | TGTGCCAGCAGCTTAAACGGGCAGTCCTATGGCTACACCTTC
TRBD1 | TRBJ2-7 | TRBV25-1 | few | CASGTGGKYEQYF | TGTGCCAGCGGAACAGGGGGCAAATACGAGCAGTACTTC
- | TRBJ1-1 | TRBV3-1 | - | CASSSPLRNTEAFF | TGTGCCAGCAGCTCCCCCCTTAGGAACACTGAAGCTTTCTTT
- | TRBJ1-1 | TRBV6-1 | few | CASSAESPNTEAFF | TGTGCCAGCAGTGCTGAAAGCCCGAACACTGAAGCTTTCTTT
TRBD2 | TRBJ2-1 | TRBV20-1 | many | CSASKAGGRYEQFF | TGCAGTGCTAGCAAAGCGGGGGGTCGATATGAGCAGTTCTTC